Shown below are 9 T cell receptor beta chains from a single sample sequenced in a study of T cell responses to AZD1222 COVID-19 vaccine. Using immunoSEQ multiplex PCR, the repertoire was profiled, and TCRdb retains in-frame clones only, with some absent. In the table there are around 160,000 clones, around 93% of which are singletons. Here the sequenced sample was peripheral blood, taken on day 0 of AZD1222 vaccination. Receptors originate from an adult in good health.

The V call is TRBV12-3 or TRBV12-4, the J call TRBJ1-2; a weak D match, TRBD1 (5 bases). Trimming removed 4 bases from V and 5 bases from J, with 11 bases in between. This CDR3 contains 13 residues. CDR3 nucleotides: TGTGCCAGCAGTTCTCAGGGTGGGTATGGCTACACCTTC. Protein sequence: CASSSQGGYGYTF.

The chain links TRBV27 to TRBJ1-2; 7 positions match TRBD1. This CDR3 spans 13 amino acids. Losses at the gene ends were 8 bases for V and 0 bases for J; bases not matched to a gene: 3. The germline V gene has CDR1 MNHEY and CDR2 SMNVEV (reference sequence). The DNA for the CDR3 is TGTGCCAGCCGACAGGGATCTAACTATGGCTACACCTTC. Amino acids: CASRQGSNYGYTF.

V usage is TRBV5-6 and J usage is TRBJ2-2, with 7 nucleotides matching TRBD1. Per germline, CDR1 SGHDT and CDR2 YYEEEE. The CDR3 length is 16 residues. The V and J ends lost 0 bases and 2 bases, in that order; junction bases with no gene match: 4. The CDR3 DNA reads TGTGCCAGCAGCTTGGCCAGGGGGAAAAACACCGGGGAGCTGTTTTTT. The encoded protein is CASSLARGKNTGELFF.

The rearrangement joins TRBV7-5 to TRBJ2-1; TRBD2, the table's D call, lacks a check against the DNA. TRBV7-5 is noted as a pseudogene. The CDR3 runs 17 residues. The CDR3: CARSLGELAGHGDEQFF. The CDR3 bases are TGTGCCAGAAGCTTAGGGGAACTAGCGGGTCATGGGGATGAGCAGTTCTTC.

A note on this clone: Different DNA sequences within this sample yield the same CDR3. The CDR3 nucleotides read TGTGCCAGCAGCGTCGGGACTGACAATTCACCCCTCCACTTT. Translation: CASSVGTDNSPLHF. The rearrangement links TRBV9 to TRBJ1-6; TRBD1 might be the D (5 bases). V dropped 2 bases and J dropped 7 bases, with 10 bases sitting between them. This CDR3 is 14 amino acids long. The V gene's germline CDR1 is SGDLS and CDR2 YYNGEE.

This clone showed up just once. This rearrangement joins TRBV2 to TRBJ2-7; 8 nucleotides align to TRBD1. CDR1 is SNHLY and CDR2 is FYNNEI in the germline V gene. This CDR3 is built from 14 residues. The trim removed 6 bases at V and 2 bases at J, leaving 6 bases unmatched. CDR3 sequence (DNA): TGTGCCAGCAGCTCGACAGGGGTGACCTACGAGCAGTACTTC. Translation gives CASSSTGVTYEQYF.

V and J are TRBV13 and TRBJ2-2; D unclear. Germline V lookup: CDR1 PRHDT, CDR2 FYEKMQ (reference sequence). The CDR3 contains 16 residues. Trimming stripped 0 bases from V and 0 bases from J, with 8 bases between. CDR3 nucleotide sequence: TGTGCCAGCAGCTTAGGATACAGCGCGAACACCGGGGAGCTGTTTTTT. Protein product: CASSLGYSANTGELFF.

The gene calls are TRBV5-8 and TRBJ1-5, with TRBD1 matching over 12 bases. Germline CDR1 is SGHTS and CDR2 is YDEGEE. This CDR3 is 16 amino acids long. The junction had 3 bases not matched to a gene; V was cut back by 0 bases and J by 5 bases. CDR3 protein: CASSLEGQGAYQPQHF. CDR3 nucleotide sequence: TGTGCCAGCAGCTTGGAGGGACAGGGGGCTTATCAGCCCCAGCATTTT. Full variable domain (outside the CDR3, taken from reference TRBV5-8 and TRBJ1-5): EAGVTQSPTHLIKTRGQQATLRCSPISGHTSVYWYQQALGLGLQFLLWYDEGEERNRGNFPPRFSGRQFPNYSSELNVNALELEDSALYLCASSLEGQGAYQPQHFGDGTRLSIL.

CDR3 amino acids: CSVGQGAGETQYF. The CDR3 DNA reads as TGCAGCGTCGGACAGGGGGCAGGGGAGACCCAGTACTTC. The rearrangement joins TRBV29-1 to TRBJ2-5; 11 bases align to TRBD1. V shed 6 bases, J shed 5 bases, and the junction held 5 bases outside the gene matches. CDR3 size: 13 residues. Germline-derived CDR1 and CDR2 are SQVTM and ANQGSEA.